What follows are 5 T cell receptor beta chains derived from one specimen sequenced in a study of blood T cell repertoires in COVID-19. Sequencing used immunoSEQ multiplex PCR; TCRdb keeps in-frame clones, though not all of them. The table shows over 100,000 clones, with 84% occurring only once. The specimen sequenced was peripheral blood. All receptors derive from a woman aged 60-75 years with acute or convalescent COVID-19.

This clone was seen once. At one of its ends the junction is not consistent with the germline gene, which may arise from a read error. The chain joins TRBV5-6 to TRBJ1-2, with 9 bases aligning to TRBD1. The CDR3 loop spans 13 amino acids. The germline CDR1 and CDR2 sequences are SGHDT and YYEEEE. Written as DNA, the CDR3 is TGTGCCAGCAACTTGGGGACAGGGTATGGCTACACCTTC. As protein: CASNLGTGYGYTF.

By its share, this clone is large. The same CDR3 arises from other DNA sequences in this sample as well. The chain combines TRBV5-1 with TRBJ2-2, with D possibly matching TRBD2 (6 bases). Germline CDR1 is SGHRS and CDR2 is YFSETQ. V lost 1 base, J lost 6 bases, and 16 bases lay in between. There are 16 residues in the CDR3. For the CDR3, the DNA is TGCGCCAGCAGCTTGCATGTGGGGGGTTCGTCCGGGGAGCTGTTTTTT. Its protein is CASSLHVGGSSGELFF.

The V and J genes are TRBV30 and TRBJ1-1, with 7 bases aligning to TRBD1. Germline V gene lookup returns CDR1 GTSNPN and CDR2 SVGIG (reference sequence). J gave up 5 bases and V 5 bases, and 8 bases lay outside the gene matches. CDR3 length: 13 residues. CDR3: CAWDRESGTEAFF. In DNA form, the CDR3 reads TGTGCCTGGGACAGGGAGTCGGGGACTGAAGCTTTCTTT.

The chain couples TRBV27 to TRBJ2-4; 10 bases line up with TRBD1. Germline V gene sequence: CDR1 MNHEY, CDR2 SMNVEV (reference sequence). After removal of 3 bases from V and 6 bases from J, the junction contained 8 bases not matched to a gene. This CDR3 has 16 residues. The CDR3 DNA follows: TGTGCCAGCAGTTTCATTGGGGGACAGGGGTTAAACATTCAGTACTTC. Amino acids: CASSFIGGQGLNIQYF.

The chain couples TRBV5-5 to TRBJ1-2; 8 positions agree with TRBD1. V lost 4 bases to trimming and J lost 2 bases; unmatched junction nucleotides: 4. CDR1 and CDR2 from the germline V gene are SGHKS and YYEKEE (reference sequence). The CDR3 spans 14 residues. The chain's CDR3 is CASSDGQGNYGYTF. CDR3 DNA: TGTGCCAGCAGCGACGGACAGGGCAACTATGGCTACACCTTC.